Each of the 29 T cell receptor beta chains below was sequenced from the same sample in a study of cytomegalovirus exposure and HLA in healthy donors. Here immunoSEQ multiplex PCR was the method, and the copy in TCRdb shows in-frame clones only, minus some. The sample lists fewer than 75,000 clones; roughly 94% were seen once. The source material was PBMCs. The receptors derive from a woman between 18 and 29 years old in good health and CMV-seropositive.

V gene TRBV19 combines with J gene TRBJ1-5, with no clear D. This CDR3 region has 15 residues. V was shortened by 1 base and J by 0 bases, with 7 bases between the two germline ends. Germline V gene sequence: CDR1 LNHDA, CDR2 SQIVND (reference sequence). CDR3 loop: CASSIVLDSNQPQHF. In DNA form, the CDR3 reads TGTGCCAGTAGTATAGTGTTAGATAGCAATCAGCCCCAGCATTTT.

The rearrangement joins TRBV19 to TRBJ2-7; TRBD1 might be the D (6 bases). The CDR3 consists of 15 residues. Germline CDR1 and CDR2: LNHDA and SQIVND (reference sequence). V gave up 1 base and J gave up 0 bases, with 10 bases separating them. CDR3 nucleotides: TGTGCCAGTAGTATAGCCTTGGACAGCTCCTACGAGCAGTACTTC. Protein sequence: CASSIALDSSYEQYF.

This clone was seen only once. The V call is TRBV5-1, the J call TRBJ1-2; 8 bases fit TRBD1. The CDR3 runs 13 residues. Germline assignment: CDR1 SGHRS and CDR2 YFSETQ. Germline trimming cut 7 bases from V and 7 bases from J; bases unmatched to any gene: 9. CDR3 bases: TGCGCCAGCGGGTTTGGACAGGGCGCTGGCTACACCTTC. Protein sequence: CASGFGQGAGYTF.

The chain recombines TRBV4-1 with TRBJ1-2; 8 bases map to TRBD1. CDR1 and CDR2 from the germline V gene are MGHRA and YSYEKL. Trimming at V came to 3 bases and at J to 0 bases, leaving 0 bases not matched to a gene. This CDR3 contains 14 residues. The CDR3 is CASSQTGANYGYTF. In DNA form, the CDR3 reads TGCGCCAGCAGCCAGACAGGGGCTAACTATGGCTACACCTTC.

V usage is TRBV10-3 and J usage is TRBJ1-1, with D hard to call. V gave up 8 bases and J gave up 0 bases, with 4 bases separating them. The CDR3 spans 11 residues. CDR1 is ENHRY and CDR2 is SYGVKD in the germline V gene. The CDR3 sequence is CAIPMNTEAFF. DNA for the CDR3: TGTGCCATCCCAATGAACACTGAAGCTTTCTTT.

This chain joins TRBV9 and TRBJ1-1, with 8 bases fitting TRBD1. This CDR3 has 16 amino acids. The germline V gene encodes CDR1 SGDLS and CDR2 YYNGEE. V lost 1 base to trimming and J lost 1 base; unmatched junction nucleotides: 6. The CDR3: CASSVSRTGRNTEAFF. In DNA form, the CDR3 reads TGTGCCAGCAGCGTATCCCGGACAGGGCGGAACACTGAAGCTTTCTTT. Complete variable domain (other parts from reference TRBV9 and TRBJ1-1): DSGVTQTPKHLITATGQRVTLRCSPRSGDLSVYWYQQSLDQGLQFLIQYYNGEERAKGNILERFSAQQFPDLHSELNLSSLELGDSALYFCASSVSRTGRNTEAFFGQGTRLTVV.

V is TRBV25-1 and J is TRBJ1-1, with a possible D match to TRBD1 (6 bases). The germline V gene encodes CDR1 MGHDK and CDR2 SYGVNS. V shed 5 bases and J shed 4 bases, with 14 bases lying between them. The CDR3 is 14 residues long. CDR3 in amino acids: CASSRGTDGTEAFF. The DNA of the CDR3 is TGTGCCAGCAGTAGGGGGACCGATGGCACTGAAGCTTTCTTT.

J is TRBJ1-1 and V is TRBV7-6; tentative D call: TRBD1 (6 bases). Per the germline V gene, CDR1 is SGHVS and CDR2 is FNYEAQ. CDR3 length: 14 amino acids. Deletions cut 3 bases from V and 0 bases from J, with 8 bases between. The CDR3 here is CASSLDSVNTEAFF. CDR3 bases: TGTGCCAGCAGCTTGGACAGCGTGAACACTGAAGCTTTCTTT.

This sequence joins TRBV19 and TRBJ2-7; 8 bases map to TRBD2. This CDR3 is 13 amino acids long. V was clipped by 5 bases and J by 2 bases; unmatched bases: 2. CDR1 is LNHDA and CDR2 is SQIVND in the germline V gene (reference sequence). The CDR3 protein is CASSAGGTYEQYF. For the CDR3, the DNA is TGTGCCAGTAGTGCGGGAGGTACCTACGAGCAGTACTTC.

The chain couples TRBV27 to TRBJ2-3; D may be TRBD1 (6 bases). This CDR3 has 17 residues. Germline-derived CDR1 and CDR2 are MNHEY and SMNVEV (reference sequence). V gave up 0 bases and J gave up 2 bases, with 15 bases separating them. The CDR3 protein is CASSLSLGGGVTDTQYF. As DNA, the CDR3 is TGTGCCAGCAGTTTATCTCTAGGGGGTGGGGTCACAGATACGCAGTATTTT.

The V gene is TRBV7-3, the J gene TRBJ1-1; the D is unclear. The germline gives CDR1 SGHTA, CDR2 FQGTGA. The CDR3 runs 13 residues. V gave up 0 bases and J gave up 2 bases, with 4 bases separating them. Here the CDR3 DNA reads TGTGCCAGCAGCTTAACCGTAAACACTGAAGCTTTCTTT. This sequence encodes CASSLTVNTEAFF. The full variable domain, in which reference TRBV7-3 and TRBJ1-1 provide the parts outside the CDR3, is GAGVSQTPSNKVTEKGKYVELRCDPISGHTALYWYRQSLGQGPEFLIYFQGTGAADDSGLPNDRFFAVRPEGSVSTLKIQRTERGDSAVYLCASSLTVNTEAFFGQGTRLTVV.

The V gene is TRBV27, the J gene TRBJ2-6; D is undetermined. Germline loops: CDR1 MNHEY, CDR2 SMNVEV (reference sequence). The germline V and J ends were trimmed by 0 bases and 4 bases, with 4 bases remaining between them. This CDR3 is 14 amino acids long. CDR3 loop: CASSLSAGANVLTF. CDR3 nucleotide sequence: TGTGCCAGCAGTTTATCGGCCGGGGCCAACGTCCTGACTTTC.

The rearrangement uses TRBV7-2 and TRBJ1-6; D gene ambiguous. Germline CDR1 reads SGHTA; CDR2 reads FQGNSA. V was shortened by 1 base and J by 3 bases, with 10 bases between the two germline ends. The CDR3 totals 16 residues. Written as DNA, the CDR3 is TGTGCCAGCAGCTTAGATGGAGCTATCTATAATTCACCCCTCCACTTT. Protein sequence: CASSLDGAIYNSPLHF.

The CDR3 sequence is CASTRDFSTDTQYF. The CDR3 bases are TGTGCCAGCACTCGGGACTTTTCCACAGATACGCAGTATTTT. The chain couples TRBV2 to TRBJ2-3, with D tentatively TRBD2 (6 bases). V lost 7 bases, J lost 2 bases, and 13 bases lay in between. Germline V lookup: CDR1 SNHLY, CDR2 FYNNEI. CDR3 length equals 14 residues. Full variable domain (outside the CDR3, taken from reference TRBV2 and TRBJ2-3): EPEVTQTPSHQVTQMGQEVILRCVPISNHLYFYWYRQILGQKVEFLVSFYNNEISEKSEIFDDQFSVERPDGSNFTLKIRSTKLEDSAMYFCASTRDFSTDTQYFGPGTRLTVL.

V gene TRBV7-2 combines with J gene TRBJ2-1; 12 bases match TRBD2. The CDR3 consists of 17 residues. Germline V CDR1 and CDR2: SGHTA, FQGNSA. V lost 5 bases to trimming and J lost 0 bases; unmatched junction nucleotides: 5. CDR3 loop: CASSGLAGGPSYNEQFF. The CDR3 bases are TGTGCCAGCAGCGGCCTAGCGGGGGGGCCCTCCTACAATGAGCAGTTCTTC.

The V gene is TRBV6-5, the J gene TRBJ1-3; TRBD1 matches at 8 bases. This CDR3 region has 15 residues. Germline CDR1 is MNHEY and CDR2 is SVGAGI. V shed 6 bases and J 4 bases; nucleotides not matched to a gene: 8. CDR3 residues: CASRSDRGPGNTIYF. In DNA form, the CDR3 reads TGTGCCAGCAGGTCCGACAGGGGACCCGGAAACACCATATATTTT.

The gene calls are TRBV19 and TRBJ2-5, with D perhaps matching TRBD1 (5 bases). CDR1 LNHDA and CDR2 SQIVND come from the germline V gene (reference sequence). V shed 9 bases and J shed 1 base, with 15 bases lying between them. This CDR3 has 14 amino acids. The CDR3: CASGSSQGQETQYF. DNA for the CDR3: TGTGCCAGCGGGTCGTCTCAGGGCCAAGAGACCCAGTACTTC.

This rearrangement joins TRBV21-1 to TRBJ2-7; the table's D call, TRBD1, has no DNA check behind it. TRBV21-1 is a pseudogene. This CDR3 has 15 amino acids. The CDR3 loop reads CASSKANWQGNEQYF. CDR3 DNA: TGTGCCAGCAGCAAAGCAAATTGGCAGGGTAACGAGCAGTACTTC.

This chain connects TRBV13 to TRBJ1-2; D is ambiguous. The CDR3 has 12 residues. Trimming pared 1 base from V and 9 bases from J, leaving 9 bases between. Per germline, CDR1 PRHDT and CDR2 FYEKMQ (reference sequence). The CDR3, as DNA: TGTGCCAGCAGCTTAGTCGGGGATAGCTACACCTTC. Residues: CASSLVGDSYTF.

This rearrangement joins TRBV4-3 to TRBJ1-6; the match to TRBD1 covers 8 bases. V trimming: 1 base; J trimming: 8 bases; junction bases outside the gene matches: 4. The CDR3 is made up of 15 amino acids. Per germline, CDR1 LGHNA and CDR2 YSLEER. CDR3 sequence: CASSQGTGLDSPLHF. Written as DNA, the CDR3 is TGCGCCAGCAGCCAAGGGACAGGGCTGGATTCACCCCTCCACTTT.

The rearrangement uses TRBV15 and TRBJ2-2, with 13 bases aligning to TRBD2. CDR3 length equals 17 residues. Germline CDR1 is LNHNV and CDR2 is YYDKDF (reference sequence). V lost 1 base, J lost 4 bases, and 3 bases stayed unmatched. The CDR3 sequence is CATSRAGLAGVTGELFF. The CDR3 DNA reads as TGTGCCACCAGCAGAGCTGGACTAGCGGGAGTCACCGGGGAGCTGTTTTTT.

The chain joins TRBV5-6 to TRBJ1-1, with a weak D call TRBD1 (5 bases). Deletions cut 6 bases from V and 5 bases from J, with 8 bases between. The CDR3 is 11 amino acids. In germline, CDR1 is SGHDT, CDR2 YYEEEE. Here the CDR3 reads CASTGRTEAFF. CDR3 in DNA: TGTGCCAGCACAGGGAGGACTGAAGCTTTCTTT. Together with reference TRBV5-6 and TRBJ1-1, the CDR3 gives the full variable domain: DAGVTQSPTHLIKTRGQQVTLRCSPKSGHDTVSWYQQALGQGPQFIFQYYEEEERQRGNFPDRFSGHQFPNYSSELNVNALLLGDSALYLCASTGRTEAFFGQGTRLTVV.

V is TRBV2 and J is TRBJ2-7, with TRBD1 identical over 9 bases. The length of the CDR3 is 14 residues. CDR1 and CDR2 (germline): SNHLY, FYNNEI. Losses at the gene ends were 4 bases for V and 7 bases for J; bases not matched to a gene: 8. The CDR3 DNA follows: TGTGCCAGCAGTGGGGACAGGGTGGTGCGGGAGCAGTACTTC. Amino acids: CASSGDRVVREQYF.

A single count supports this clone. In nucleotides, the CDR3 is TGTGCCAGCGGGGACAGGTATGGAGACAATGAGCAGTTCTTC. Protein product: CASGDRYGDNEQFF. The genes are TRBV2 and TRBJ2-1, with 8 bases aligning to TRBD1. The CDR3 loop spans 14 amino acids. The V and J ends lost 8 bases and 5 bases, in that order; junction bases with no gene match: 8. Germline assignment: CDR1 SNHLY and CDR2 FYNNEI.

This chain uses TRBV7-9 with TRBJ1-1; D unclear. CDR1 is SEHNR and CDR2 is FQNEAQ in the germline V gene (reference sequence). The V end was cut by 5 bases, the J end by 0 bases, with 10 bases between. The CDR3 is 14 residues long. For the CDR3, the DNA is TGTGCCAGCAGCGACGGGAGCGTGAACACTGAAGCTTTCTTT. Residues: CASSDGSVNTEAFF.

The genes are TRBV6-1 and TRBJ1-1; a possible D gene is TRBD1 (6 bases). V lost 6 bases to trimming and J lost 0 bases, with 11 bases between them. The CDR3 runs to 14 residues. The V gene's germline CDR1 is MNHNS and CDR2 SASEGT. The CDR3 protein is CASRVTGLNTEAFF. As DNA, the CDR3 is TGTGCCAGCAGAGTAACAGGGTTGAACACTGAAGCTTTCTTT.

DNA for the CDR3: TGTGCCAGCAGCACAAGGACAGGGCATCAGCCCCAGCATTTT. Translating gives CASSTRTGHQPQHF. This chain joins TRBV5-4 and TRBJ1-5; 8 nucleotides match TRBD1. The CDR3 covers 14 residues. V lost 4 bases, J lost 5 bases, and 5 bases stayed unmatched. CDR1 is SGHNT, CDR2 YYREEE, per germline (reference sequence).

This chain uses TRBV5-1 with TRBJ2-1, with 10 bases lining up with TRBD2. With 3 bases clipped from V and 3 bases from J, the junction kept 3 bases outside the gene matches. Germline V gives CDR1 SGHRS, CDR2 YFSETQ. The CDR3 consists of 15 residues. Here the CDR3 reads CASSSERGGYNEQFF. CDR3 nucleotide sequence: TGCGCCAGCAGCTCCGAGCGGGGGGGCTACAATGAGCAGTTCTTC.

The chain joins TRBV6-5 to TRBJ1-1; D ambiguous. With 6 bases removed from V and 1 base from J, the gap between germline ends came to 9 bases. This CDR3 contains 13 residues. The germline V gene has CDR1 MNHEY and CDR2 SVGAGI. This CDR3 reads CASSGLRNTEAFF. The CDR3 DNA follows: TGTGCCAGCAGCGGTCTACGGAACACTGAAGCTTTCTTT.